What follows are 8 T cell receptor beta chains derived from one specimen sequenced in a study of glioma-infiltrating T cells after dendritic cell vaccination. TCRdb's table, derived via immunoSEQ multiplex PCR, lists solely in-frame clones and lacks some. The table lists 85,000 to 95,000 clones, 85% to 90% of them singletons. Source: blood, taken before dendritic cell vaccination. These receptors originate from a human donor with glioblastoma.

The rearrangement uses TRBV7-2 and TRBJ1-6, with 7 bases lining up with TRBD1. Germline-derived CDR1 and CDR2 are SGHTA and FQGNSA. V gave up 6 bases and J gave up 7 bases; unmatched junction bases: 9. This CDR3 is built from 15 residues. For the CDR3, the DNA is TGTGCCAGCAGTAGCCGGGGACAGAGAAATTCACCCCTCCACTTT. Amino acids: CASSSRGQRNSPLHF.

This chain's CDR3 is CASSLRYGGVEQYF. In DNA form, the CDR3 reads TGTGCCAGCAGTTTACGGTATGGGGGGGTCGAGCAGTACTTC. J is TRBJ2-7 and V is TRBV28; 7 nucleotides align to TRBD2. Germline V CDR1 and CDR2: MDHEN, SYDVKM. J lost 6 bases, V lost 2 bases, and 7 bases had no gene match. The CDR3 length is 14 residues.

V is TRBV9 and J is TRBJ2-1; 7 bases agree with TRBD2. In germline, CDR1 is SGDLS, CDR2 YYNGEE. CDR3 length: 16 residues. V lost 2 bases, J lost 0 bases, and 5 bases stayed unmatched. The CDR3 here is CASSVRESSSYNEQFF. The CDR3 DNA sequence: TGTGCCAGCAGCGTGCGGGAGTCTAGCTCCTACAATGAGCAGTTCTTC.

V usage is TRBV7-9 and J usage is TRBJ1-4; tentative D call: TRBD1 (5 bases). The V gene lost 5 bases and the J gene lost 0 bases, with 22 bases spanning the gap. This CDR3 region has 19 residues. Germline V CDR1 and CDR2: SEHNR, FQNEAQ (reference sequence). The CDR3 is CASSDLRSAGIATNEKLFF. For the CDR3, the DNA is TGTGCCAGCAGCGACCTTCGCTCGGCAGGGATTGCAACTAATGAAAAACTGTTTTTT.

The rearrangement joins TRBV9 to TRBJ2-1; 10 bases align to TRBD2. The V gene end was trimmed by 3 bases and the J gene end by 2 bases; junction bases not matched to a gene: 5. The CDR3 has 16 residues. Germline lookup yields CDR1 SGDLS and CDR2 YYNGEE. DNA for the CDR3: TGTGCCAGCAGCGCCAGGAGCGGGGGGGCCTACAATGAGCAGTTCTTC. Its translation is CASSARSGGAYNEQFF.

The J gene is TRBJ1-2, the V gene TRBV19, with 10 bases fitting TRBD1. Trimming at V came to 7 bases and at J to 4 bases, leaving 3 bases not matched to a gene. This CDR3 is 13 amino acids long. Germline V gene data show CDR1 as LNHDA and CDR2 as SQIVND (reference sequence). In DNA form, the CDR3 reads TGTGCCAGTAAGGACAGGGGGTTCTATGGCTACACCTTC. It encodes CASKDRGFYGYTF.

This clone was counted between two and nine times. The chain is built from TRBV4-1 and TRBJ1-4; TRBD1 matches at 7 bases. The CDR3 contains 15 residues. J was trimmed by 7 bases and V by 0 bases; bases with no gene match: 5. The germline V gene encodes CDR1 MGHRA and CDR2 YSYEKL. CDR3 nucleotide sequence: TGCGCCAGCAGCCAAGATAAACAGGGGCGTGAAAAACTGTTTTTT. Protein: CASSQDKQGREKLFF.

The CDR3 bases are TGTGCCAGCAGCTCACAGGGGGCGAACGGGGAGCTGTTTTTT. This gives the protein CASSSQGANGELFF. The V and J genes are TRBV7-7 and TRBJ2-2, with 9 bases that match TRBD1. After removal of 4 bases from V and 7 bases from J, the junction contained 4 bases not matched to a gene. This CDR3 spans 14 amino acids. Germline assignment: CDR1 SSHAT and CDR2 FNYEAQ (reference sequence).